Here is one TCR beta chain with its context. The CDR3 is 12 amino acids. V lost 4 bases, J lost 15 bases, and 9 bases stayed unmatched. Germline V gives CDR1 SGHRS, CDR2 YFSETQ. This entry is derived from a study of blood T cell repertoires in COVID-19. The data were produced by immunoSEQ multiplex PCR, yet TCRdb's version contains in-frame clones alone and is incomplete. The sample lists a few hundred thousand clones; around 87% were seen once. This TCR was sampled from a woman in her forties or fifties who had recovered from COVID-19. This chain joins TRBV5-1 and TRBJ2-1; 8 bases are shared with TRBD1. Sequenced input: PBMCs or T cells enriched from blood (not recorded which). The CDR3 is CASSRDRGVPFF. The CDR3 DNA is TGCGCCAGCAGCCGAGACAGGGGAGTTCCGTTCTTC.